Here is one TCR beta chain with its context. What it binds is not known. This entry comes from a study of shared clonotypes between healthy human individuals. Measured with immunoSEQ multiplex PCR; TCRdb has only the in-frame clones, and not every one. The sample yields approximately 2,000,000 clones, 93% seen once. Study outcomes and limitations: Estimated clonotype richness was generally higher in naive than memory subsets.

V was cut by 5 bases and J by 1 base, with 27 bases left in between. CDR3 size: 19 residues. Germline V gene data show CDR1 as SEHNR and CDR2 as FQNEAQ (reference sequence). The naive CD8 subset, CD45RO-negative cells positively selected for CCR7, excluded terminally differentiated effector memory CD45RA+ cells. Adult donors, all healthy and HIV-negative, had no recent acute infections or vaccinations. The J gene is TRBJ2-7, the V gene TRBV7-9, with D hard to call. Sequenced input: naive CD8+ T cells from PBMCs. This TCR came from a man between 18 and 29 years old in good health. Some clones in this sample may be carry-over from other donors' samples. The chain's CDR3 is CASSGNKGPSGIRSYEQYF. The CDR3 bases are TGTGCCAGCAGCGGCAATAAGGGCCCCTCAGGAATTAGGTCCTACGAGCAGTACTTC.